This record looks at one T cell receptor beta chain sequence and its context. Sequencing libraries made from TCR beta cDNA carried unique molecular identifiers. Each CDR3 protein is one row after TCRdb ran MiXCR on the PCR reads. The sample consists of more than 450,000 distinct CDR3 sequences, 44% of them appearing once. This entry is derived from a study of post-analysis software for immune sequencing data. Sequencing was carried out using blood. This receptor was taken from a girl aged 10-17 years with multiple sclerosis.

DNA of the CDR3: TGTGCCAGCAGCTTGCCCGCTCGGGGGGACGGTTCACCCCTCCACTTT. Translating it yields CASSLPARGDGSPLHF. V and J are TRBV5-6 and TRBJ1-6, with D possibly TRBD1 on 5 matching bases. V dropped 1 base and J dropped 9 bases, with 17 bases sitting between them. CDR1 and CDR2 (germline): SGHDT, YYEEEE. There are 16 residues in the CDR3.